Given below is one T cell receptor (beta chain) in context. The antigen is unknown. This sample stems from a study of T cell responses to AZD1222 COVID-19 vaccine. Study-level information: Pooling was applied to second doses at about 4 or about 12 weeks. Broader study findings: Donors, mostly white British, included more females; clonal diversity was possibly underestimated. Nearly half of spike-specific TCRs reportedly target unmutated variant regions. The repertoires were collected only after the peak T cell response.

Germline values: CDR1 LNHDA, CDR2 SQIVND (reference sequence). The CDR3 is 13 residues long. V was clipped by 9 bases and J by 5 bases, with 14 bases between them. Clones were read by immunoSEQ multiplex PCR, and TCRdb kept only the in-frame ones, dropping some. The data show approximately 92,000 clones, under 90% seen once. The source was peripheral blood, collected on day 0 of AZD1222 vaccination. The clonotype originates from an adult in good health. The V call is TRBV19, the J call TRBJ2-1; no reliable D call. The CDR3 nucleotides are TGTGCCAGCTCTGACCAAGTCCACAATGAGCAGTTCTTC. Its translation: CASSDQVHNEQFF.